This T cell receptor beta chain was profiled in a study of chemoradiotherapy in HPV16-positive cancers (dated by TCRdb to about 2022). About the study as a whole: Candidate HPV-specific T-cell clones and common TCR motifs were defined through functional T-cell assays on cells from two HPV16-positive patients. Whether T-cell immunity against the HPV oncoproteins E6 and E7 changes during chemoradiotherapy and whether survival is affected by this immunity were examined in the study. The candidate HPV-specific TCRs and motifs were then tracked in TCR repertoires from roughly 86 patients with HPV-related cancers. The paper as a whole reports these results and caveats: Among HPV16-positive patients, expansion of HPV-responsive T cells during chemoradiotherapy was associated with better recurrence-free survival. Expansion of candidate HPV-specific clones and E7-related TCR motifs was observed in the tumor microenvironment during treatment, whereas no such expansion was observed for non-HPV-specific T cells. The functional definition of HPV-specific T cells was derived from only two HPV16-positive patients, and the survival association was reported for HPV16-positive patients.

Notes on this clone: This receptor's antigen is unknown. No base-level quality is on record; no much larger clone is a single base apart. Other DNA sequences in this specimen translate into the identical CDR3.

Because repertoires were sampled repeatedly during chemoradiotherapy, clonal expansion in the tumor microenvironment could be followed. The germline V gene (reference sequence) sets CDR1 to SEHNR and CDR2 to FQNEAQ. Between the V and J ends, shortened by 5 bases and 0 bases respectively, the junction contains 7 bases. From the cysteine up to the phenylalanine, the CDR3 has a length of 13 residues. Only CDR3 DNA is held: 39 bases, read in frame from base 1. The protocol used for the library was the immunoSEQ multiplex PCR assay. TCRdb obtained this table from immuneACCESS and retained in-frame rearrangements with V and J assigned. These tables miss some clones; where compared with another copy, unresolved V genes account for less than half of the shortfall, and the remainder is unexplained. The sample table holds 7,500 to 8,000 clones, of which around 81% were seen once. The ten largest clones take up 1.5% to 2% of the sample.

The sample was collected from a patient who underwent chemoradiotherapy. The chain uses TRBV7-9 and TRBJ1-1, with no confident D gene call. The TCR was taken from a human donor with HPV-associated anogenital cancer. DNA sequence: TGTGCCAGCAGCCTGACGGTGAACACTGAAGCTTTCTTT. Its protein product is CASSLTVNTEAFF.